Shown below are 27 T cell receptor beta chains from a single sample sequenced in a study of blood T cell repertoires in COVID-19. Only in-frame clones appear in the TCRdb table, and some are missing; sequencing was by immunoSEQ multiplex PCR. The sample has about 400,000 clones; roughly 88% are singletons. What was sequenced was PBMCs or T cells enriched from blood (not recorded which). These receptor sequences come from a woman between 40 and 50 years old with acute COVID-19.

This chain links TRBV9 with TRBJ2-3; TRBD1 agrees at 8 bases. In germline, CDR1 is SGDLS, CDR2 YYNGEE. The V and J ends lost 0 bases and 5 bases, in that order; junction bases with no gene match: 11. This CDR3 is 17 amino acids long. CDR3 region: CASSVAAQGAPGDTQYF. DNA of the CDR3: TGTGCCAGCAGCGTAGCTGCCCAGGGGGCCCCCGGAGATACGCAGTATTTT. Full variable domain (missing parts from reference TRBV9 and TRBJ2-3): DSGVTQTPKHLITATGQRVTLRCSPRSGDLSVYWYQQSLDQGLQFLIQYYNGEERAKGNILERFSAQQFPDLHSELNLSSLELGDSALYFCASSVAAQGAPGDTQYFGPGTRLTVL.

The chain links TRBV27 to TRBJ2-2; D possibly corresponds to TRBD1 (7 bases). Germline V gene sequence: CDR1 MNHEY, CDR2 SMNVEV (reference sequence). This CDR3 region has 15 residues. V lost 3 bases to trimming and J lost 4 bases, with 12 bases between them. CDR3 amino acids: CASSFGQGGTGELFF. CDR3 bases: TGTGCCAGCAGTTTCGGTCAGGGGGGCACCGGGGAGCTGTTTTTT.

The gene calls are TRBV12-3 or TRBV12-4 and TRBJ1-2, with D possibly being TRBD1 (5 bases). The CDR3 has 13 residues. V dropped 5 bases and J dropped 4 bases, with 11 bases sitting between them. DNA of the CDR3: TGTGCCAGCAGTCCAGACAGAACCTATGGCTACACCTTC. It specifies CASSPDRTYGYTF.

V gene TRBV9 combines with J gene TRBJ2-7; weak D call: TRBD1 (6 bases). Trimming removed 3 bases from V and 3 bases from J, with 13 bases in between. Germline V gene lookup returns CDR1 SGDLS and CDR2 YYNGEE. The CDR3 consists of 14 residues. CDR3 bases: TGTGCCAGCAGCGCCGGGGACACCTTCTACGAGCAGTACTTC. Translation gives CASSAGDTFYEQYF.

A single count supports this clone. The rearrangement uses TRBV9 and TRBJ1-4; D is unclear. The CDR3 is 13 amino acids. Trimming removed 1 base from V and 10 bases from J, with 11 bases in between. The germline gives CDR1 SGDLS, CDR2 YYNGEE. CDR3 region: CASSVLEGAKLFF. The DNA for the CDR3 is TGTGCCAGCAGCGTATTAGAGGGCGCAAAACTGTTTTTT.

The chain combines TRBV20-1 with TRBJ2-7; D is unclear. CDR1 and CDR2 (germline): DFQATT, SNEGSKA (reference sequence). With 7 bases removed from V and 4 bases from J, the gap between germline ends came to 11 bases. The CDR3 spans 11 residues. DNA for the CDR3: TGCAGTGTCGCAACTAAGTACGAGCAGTACTTC. Encoded protein: CSVATKYEQYF.

The chain is built from TRBV20-1 and TRBJ2-2; D is unclear. This CDR3 comprises 13 residues. CDR1 is DFQATT, CDR2 SNEGSKA, per germline (reference sequence). V lost 3 bases and J 4 bases, leaving 9 bases between the germline ends. The CDR3 bases are TGCAGTGCTAGTTTTACGGGCACCGGGGAGCTGTTTTTT. Its translation: CSASFTGTGELFF.

The chain combines TRBV30 with TRBJ1-5; D is undetermined. Trimming took off 0 bases at V and 4 bases at J, with 7 bases between the two ends. The CDR3 extends over 13 amino acids. The germline gives CDR1 GTSNPN, CDR2 SVGIG (reference sequence). CDR3 DNA: TGTGCCTGGAGTGTACTAGTTAATCAGCCCCAGCATTTT. This sequence encodes CAWSVLVNQPQHF.

V and J are TRBV12-3 or TRBV12-4 and TRBJ2-3, with D unresolved. This CDR3 has 12 residues. Trimming pared 3 bases from V and 3 bases from J, leaving 4 bases between. This CDR3 is CASSFYTDTQYF. CDR3 nucleotides: TGTGCCAGCAGTTTCTATACAGATACGCAGTATTTT.

The chain couples TRBV19 to TRBJ1-3; no definite D call. CDR1 is LNHDA and CDR2 is SQIVND in the germline V gene (reference sequence). This CDR3 region has 13 residues. Trimming shortened V by 6 bases and J by 2 bases, and 8 bases separated the two germline ends. This CDR3 is CASRATAGNTIYF. The CDR3 nucleotides read TGTGCCAGTAGAGCCACAGCTGGAAACACCATATATTTT.

This CDR3 is CATSGNTEAFF. The CDR3 region has the DNA TGTGCCACATCCGGGAACACTGAAGCTTTCTTT. This sequence joins TRBV19 and TRBJ1-1; the D is unclear. V dropped 10 bases and J dropped 1 base, with 7 bases sitting between them. CDR1 and CDR2 (germline): LNHDA, SQIVND (reference sequence). The CDR3 length is 11 residues.

The V gene is TRBV29-1, the J gene TRBJ1-1; the D gene is possibly TRBD1 (5 bases). Germline assignment: CDR1 SQVTM and CDR2 ANQGSEA. This CDR3 has 13 residues. Trimming removed 7 bases at V and 1 base at J, with 13 bases between. For the CDR3, the DNA is TGCAGCGGCTGGACATCCCCGAACACTGAAGCTTTCTTT. Translation: CSGWTSPNTEAFF.

The chain couples TRBV9 to TRBJ2-1; unclear D gene. Germline-derived CDR1 and CDR2 are SGDLS and YYNGEE. V lost 4 bases and J lost 7, with 6 bases in between. The CDR3 extends over 11 amino acids. This CDR3 reads CASSLANEQFF. CDR3 nucleotide sequence: TGTGCCAGCAGCCTCGCGAATGAGCAGTTCTTC.

The table lists this clone with a few counts. The chain is built from TRBV5-1 and TRBJ1-1, with 8 bases identical to TRBD1. Trimming removed 0 bases from V and 5 bases from J; junction bases left unmatched: 9. Germline-derived CDR1 and CDR2 are SGHRS and YFSETQ. The CDR3 covers 16 residues. The CDR3 DNA follows: TGCGCCAGCAGCTTGGACATCGGACAGGGCGGGACTGAAGCTTTCTTT. It translates to CASSLDIGQGGTEAFF.

This chain joins TRBV10-3 and TRBJ2-7, with TRBD2 matching over 7 bases. This CDR3 is built from 13 residues. With V trimmed by 10 bases and J by 0 bases, 6 bases remained unmatched. Germline CDR1 reads ENHRY; CDR2 reads SYGVKD. The CDR3 loop reads CATSGVYSYEQYF. CDR3 coding DNA: TGTGCCACCAGCGGGGTTTACTCCTACGAGCAGTACTTC.

This clone was found once. This chain joins TRBV6-5 and TRBJ1-5; D perhaps matches TRBD1 (5 bases). V shed 4 bases and J shed 3 bases, with 13 bases lying between them. The CDR3 is 15 amino acids. Germline V gene data show CDR1 as MNHEY and CDR2 as SVGAGI. The CDR3 sequence: CASSSGQLNNQPQHF. The CDR3 DNA sequence: TGTGCCAGCAGTTCAGGGCAGCTCAACAATCAGCCCCAGCATTTT.

The CDR3 loop reads CASTPPYSQTGELFF. CDR3 nucleotide sequence: TGTGCCAGCACCCCCCCGTACTCCCAAACCGGGGAGCTGTTTTTT. V gene TRBV28 combines with J gene TRBJ2-2; D call uncertain. The V end was cut by 7 bases, the J end by 5 bases, with 17 bases between. The CDR3 runs to 15 residues. The V gene's germline CDR1 is MDHEN and CDR2 SYDVKM.

This clone was picked up one time. This chain connects TRBV10-1 to TRBJ2-7; possible D gene TRBD1, 6 bases. The CDR3 contains 15 residues. Looked up from germline, CDR1 is WNHNN and CDR2 is SYGVQD (reference sequence). Deletions cut 0 bases from V and 2 bases from J, with 11 bases between. CDR3 sequence: CASSESDRPPYEQYF. The CDR3 region has the DNA TGCGCCAGCAGTGAGTCAGACAGGCCTCCCTACGAGCAGTACTTC.

The chain recombines TRBV30 with TRBJ1-1; D is uncertain. V was shortened by 3 bases and J by 7 bases, with 12 bases between the two germline ends. The CDR3 is 12 amino acids. The germline V gene encodes CDR1 GTSNPN and CDR2 SVGIG (reference sequence). CDR3 coding DNA: TGTGCCTGGAGCGAGCCCGGGGTTGAAGCTTTCTTT. As protein: CAWSEPGVEAFF.

J is TRBJ1-2 and V is TRBV14; no reliable D call. CDR1 SGHDN and CDR2 FVKESK come from the germline V gene. With 2 bases removed from V and 6 bases from J, the gap between germline ends came to 10 bases. The CDR3 extends over 13 amino acids. The CDR3 here is CASSQNSIHGYTF. DNA of the CDR3: TGTGCCAGCAGCCAAAACAGCATCCATGGCTACACCTTC. The complete variable domain, with remaining parts taken from reference TRBV14 and TRBJ1-2, reads EAGVTQFPSHSVIEKGQTVTLRCDPISGHDNLYWYRRVMGKEIKFLLHFVKESKQDESGMPNNRFLAERTGGTYSTLKVQPAELEDSGVYFCASSQNSIHGYTFGSGTRLTVV.

The chain has TRBV5-1 and TRBJ2-2, with 11 bases aligning to TRBD1. After removal of 5 bases from V and 4 bases from J, the junction contained 7 bases not matched to a gene. Looked up from germline, CDR1 is SGHRS and CDR2 is YFSETQ. The CDR3 length is 16 residues. The CDR3 spells CASRDSGTGGTGELFF. For the CDR3, the DNA is TGCGCCAGCAGAGATTCCGGGACAGGGGGCACCGGGGAGCTGTTTTTT.

The J gene is TRBJ2-1, the V gene TRBV18; 9 bases are shared with TRBD2. V trimming: 3 bases; J trimming: 4 bases; junction bases outside the gene matches: 4. The germline V gene has CDR1 KGHSH and CDR2 LQKENI. The CDR3 spans 15 residues. DNA for the CDR3: TGTGCCAGCTCACCGACTAGCGGCGAGTACAATGAGCAGTTCTTC. It specifies CASSPTSGEYNEQFF. Together with reference TRBV18 and TRBJ2-1, the CDR3 gives the full variable domain: NAGVMQNPRHLVRRRGQEARLRCSPMKGHSHVYWYRQLPEEGLKFMVYLQKENIIDESGMPKERFSAEFPKEGPSILRIQQVVRGDSAAYFCASSPTSGEYNEQFFGPGTRLTVL.

J is TRBJ2-1 and V is TRBV5-1, with D hard to call. V was shortened by 4 bases and J by 10 bases, with 21 bases between the two germline ends. Per germline, CDR1 SGHRS and CDR2 YFSETQ. The CDR3 has 15 residues. This chain's CDR3 is CASSLSSVAQAEQFF. In DNA form, the CDR3 reads TGCGCCAGCAGCCTGAGCTCAGTTGCCCAGGCGGAGCAGTTCTTC. Complete variable domain (other parts from reference TRBV5-1 and TRBJ2-1): KAGVTQTPRYLIKTRGQQVTLSCSPISGHRSVSWYQQTPGQGLQFLFEYFSETQRNKGNFPGRFSGRQFSNSRSEMNVSTLELGDSALYLCASSLSSVAQAEQFFGPGTRLTVL.

V gene TRBV27 combines with J gene TRBJ1-2; no clear D gene. Germline CDR1 reads MNHEY; CDR2 reads SMNVEV (reference sequence). There are 15 residues in the CDR3. The V gene lost 0 bases and the J gene lost 0 bases, with 8 bases spanning the gap. Written as DNA, the CDR3 is TGTGCCAGCAGTTTATCGCGGGGAGCTAACTATGGCTACACCTTC. It codes for CASSLSRGANYGYTF.

This clone was picked up a small number of times. V is TRBV2 and J is TRBJ2-5; 7 bases fit TRBD2. Trimming removed 6 bases from V and 9 bases from J; junction bases left unmatched: 16. The germline CDR1 and CDR2 sequences are SNHLY and FYNNEI. CDR3 length equals 15 residues. In DNA, the CDR3 is TGTGCCAGCAGGAGCGGGGTGGGTGGTCCATGGGCCCAGTACTTC. It codes for CASRSGVGGPWAQYF. The full variable domain, its missing parts supplied by reference TRBV2 and TRBJ2-5, is EPEVTQTPSHQVTQMGQEVILRCVPISNHLYFYWYRQILGQKVEFLVSFYNNEISEKSEIFDDQFSVERPDGSNFTLKIRSTKLEDSAMYFCASRSGVGGPWAQYFGPGTRLLVL.

The chain employs TRBV24-1 and TRBJ2-7; D might be TRBD2 (6 bases). V lost 3 bases to trimming and J lost 2 bases, with 10 bases between them. Germline V lookup: CDR1 KGHDR, CDR2 SFDVKD. The CDR3 length is 14 residues. The CDR3 spells CATSDGGNAYEQYF. CDR3 bases: TGTGCCACCAGTGATGGAGGGAACGCCTACGAGCAGTACTTC.

CDR3 sequence reads: CASRQMGQPQHF. As DNA, the CDR3 is TGTGCCAGCAGACAGATGGGTCAGCCCCAGCATTTT. The rearrangement joins TRBV6-5 to TRBJ1-5, with D unclear. The CDR3 extends over 12 amino acids. Germline assignment: CDR1 MNHEY and CDR2 SVGAGI. The V end lost 6 bases, the J end lost 6 bases, and 9 bases lay between the germline ends.